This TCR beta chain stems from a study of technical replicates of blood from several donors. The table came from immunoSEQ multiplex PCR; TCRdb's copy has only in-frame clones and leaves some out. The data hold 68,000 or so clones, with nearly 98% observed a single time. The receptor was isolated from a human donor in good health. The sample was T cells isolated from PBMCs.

The CDR3 region has the DNA TGTGCCAGCAGCCCAATCAGGGACTGGGTCAAAAACATTCAGTACTTC. It translates to CASSPIRDWVKNIQYF. The V gene is TRBV28, the J gene TRBJ2-4, with D possibly TRBD2 on 6 matching bases. V dropped 6 bases and J dropped 3 bases, with 18 bases sitting between them. The germline gives CDR1 MDHEN, CDR2 SYDVKM. The CDR3 consists of 16 residues.